The 2 T cell receptor beta chains below all came from one sample that was sequenced in a study of cytomegalovirus exposure and HLA in healthy donors. PCR amplification relied on 60 Vbeta primers (plus 13 Jbeta primers). Here immunoSEQ multiplex PCR was the method, and the copy in TCRdb shows in-frame clones only, minus some. Of around 50,000 clones listed, roughly 80% are singletons. Sequencing was done on a sample of PBMCs. The origin of the receptors is a man aged 35 to 55 in good health and CMV-seronegative.

The chain couples TRBV11-3 to TRBJ2-7; D possibly corresponds to TRBD1 (5 bases). There are 14 residues in the CDR3. Trimming removed 0 bases from V and 4 bases from J, with 10 bases in between. In germline, CDR1 is SGHNT, CDR2 YENEEA. Here the CDR3 reads CASSLDRQGYEQYF. CDR3 nucleotides: TGTGCCAGCAGCTTAGATCGCCAGGGTTACGAGCAGTACTTC. Variable domain in full (rest from reference TRBV11-3 and TRBJ2-7): EAGVVQSPRYKIIEKKQPVAFWCNPISGHNTLYWYLQNLGQGPELLIRYENEEAVDDSQLPKDRFSAERLKGVDSTLKIQPAELGDSAVYLCASSLDRQGYEQYFGPGTRLTVT.

This chain links TRBV6-5 with TRBJ1-5; TRBD1 aligns across 8 bases. Per the germline V gene, CDR1 is MNHEY and CDR2 is SVGAGI. Trimming removed 6 bases from V and 4 bases from J; junction bases left unmatched: 8. The CDR3 length is 15 residues. The chain's CDR3 is CASRSSGQVNQPQHF. The DNA for the CDR3 is TGTGCCAGCAGGTCCTCGGGACAGGTTAATCAGCCCCAGCATTTT.